One and the same sample provided the 22 T cell receptor beta chains below, sequenced in a study of T cells in narcolepsy. Only in-frame clones appear in the TCRdb table, and some are missing; sequencing was by immunoSEQ multiplex PCR. The table has around 18,000 clones, 55% to 75% seen once. The sample taken for sequencing was CD45RA- memory CD8+ T cells from PBMCs. These receptor sequences come from a human donor with narcolepsy.

The chain employs TRBV6-5 and TRBJ2-1; D is possibly TRBD1 or TRBD2 (7 bases each). Germline V gene sequence: CDR1 MNHEY, CDR2 SVGAGI. The V end lost 5 bases, the J end lost 4 bases, and 12 bases lay between the germline ends. The CDR3 loop spans 14 amino acids. CDR3 sequence: CASSQGGGYNEQFF. The CDR3 DNA sequence: TGTGCCAGCAGTCAGGGGGGAGGGTACAATGAGCAGTTCTTC.

V gene TRBV4-2 combines with J gene TRBJ1-1, with a tentative D call TRBD1 (6 bases). The CDR3 length is 16 residues. The germline V gene encodes CDR1 LGHNA and CDR2 YNFKEQ. Trimming stripped 7 bases from V and 1 base from J, with 19 bases between. CDR3 bases: TGTGCCAGCACTATTGTGGGGGGCGAGCCGAACACTGAAGCTTTCTTT. Protein sequence: CASTIVGGEPNTEAFF.

The chain is built from TRBV27 and TRBJ2-1; possibly TRBD2 for D (6 bases). Germline V CDR1 and CDR2: MNHEY, SMNVEV (reference sequence). Deletions cut 4 bases from V and 5 bases from J, with 12 bases between. The CDR3 totals 14 residues. The CDR3 loop reads CASSWVSGDNEQFF. CDR3 DNA sequence: TGTGCCAGCAGTTGGGTGTCGGGGGACAATGAGCAGTTCTTC.

This clone ranks as medium-sized. The chain joins TRBV30 to TRBJ2-1; D not certain. V gave up 2 bases and J gave up 5 bases, with 4 bases separating them. The CDR3 spans 11 residues. Per the germline V gene, CDR1 is GTSNPN and CDR2 is SVGIG (reference sequence). The CDR3 DNA reads as TGTGCCTGGAGTAGGGACAATGAGCAGTTCTTC. Amino acids: CAWSRDNEQFF.

The V and J genes are TRBV7-9 and TRBJ1-1; D is perhaps TRBD1 (5 bases). CDR1 is SEHNR and CDR2 is FQNEAQ in the germline V gene (reference sequence). The CDR3 loop spans 14 amino acids. Trimming stripped 1 base from V and 5 bases from J, with 11 bases between. DNA for the CDR3: TGTGCCAGCAGCTTAGTGGGGGTATCGACTGAAGCTTTCTTT. Translating it yields CASSLVGVSTEAFF.

The chain carries TRBV4-1 and TRBJ2-5; D possibly corresponds to TRBD1 (5 bases). Near its end, the DNA agrees better with TRBJ2-7, so the J call may be wrong. The germline V gene encodes CDR1 MGHRA and CDR2 YSYEKL. The CDR3 extends over 15 amino acids. CDR3 bases: TGCGCCAGCAGCCAAGTTGAGGACACCCCCTACGAGCAGTACTTC. It is translated as CASSQVEDTPYEQYF.

A word on this clone: This sample also contains other DNA sequences that code for the same CDR3. The chain links TRBV5-6 to TRBJ2-7, with D perhaps assigned TRBD1 or TRBD2 (6 bases each). The V gene lost 4 bases and the J gene lost 7 bases, with 12 bases spanning the gap. Per germline, CDR1 SGHDT and CDR2 YYEEEE. This CDR3 is 12 amino acids long. The CDR3 here is CASSLGAGEQYF. The CDR3 DNA reads TGTGCCAGCAGCCTGGGGGCGGGGGAGCAGTACTTC.

Of note for this clone: Here the CDR3 omits its conserved ending phenylalanine or tryptophan, so a read error is the likely source. The V gene is TRBV18, the J gene TRBJ2-7, with D unresolved. Germline CDR1 is KGHSH and CDR2 is LQKENI. The V and J ends lost 2 bases and 3 bases respectively, with 5 bases between them. The CDR3 totals 12 residues. The CDR3 coding sequence is TGTGCCAGCTCACCAGCCCTCTACGAGCAGTACCTC. Translation gives CASSPALYEQYL.

This chain uses TRBV6-1 with TRBJ2-3, with TRBD2 matching 14 bases. Germline trimming cut 4 bases from V and 1 base from J; bases unmatched to any gene: 7. From germline, CDR1 is MNHNS and CDR2 SASEGT. This CDR3 region has 18 residues. DNA of the CDR3: TGTGCCAGCAGTGCGACTAGCGGGGGGGCCTGGGGCACAGATACGCAGTATTTT. It is translated as CASSATSGGAWGTDTQYF.

This clone was seen a handful of times. The chain combines TRBV5-5 with TRBJ1-5; no clear D. The V gene's germline CDR1 is SGHKS and CDR2 YYEKEE (reference sequence). V was shortened by 1 base and J by 1 base, with 9 bases between the two germline ends. CDR3 length equals 15 residues. The CDR3 DNA follows: TGTGCCAGCAGCTTGTGGGTCGAGAGCAATCAGCCCCAGCATTTT. Protein: CASSLWVESNQPQHF.

The table lists this clone with a few counts. The rearrangement links TRBV2 to TRBJ2-1, with D perhaps matching TRBD2 (5 bases). V shed 11 bases and J shed 9 bases, with 14 bases lying between them. The CDR3 sequence is 11 residues long. The V gene's germline CDR1 is SNHLY and CDR2 FYNNEI. Written as DNA, the CDR3 is TGTGCCTACCCCGGGATAGGTGAGCAGTTCTTC. Translation gives CAYPGIGEQFF.

The genes are TRBV5-4 and TRBJ1-3, with D possibly TRBD1 on 5 matching bases. This CDR3 has 15 residues. Germline V gives CDR1 SGHNT, CDR2 YYREEE (reference sequence). Trimming shortened V by 2 bases and J by 0 bases, and 9 bases separated the two germline ends. The CDR3 nucleotides are TGTGCCAGCAGCTTCGGGACTAACTCTGGAAACACCATATATTTT. Translated, it gives CASSFGTNSGNTIYF.

This chain joins TRBV7-3 and TRBJ1-1; D is unclear. This CDR3 spans 13 amino acids. Germline assignment: CDR1 SGHTA and CDR2 FQGTGA. Trimming removed 5 bases at V and 2 bases at J, with 9 bases between. CDR3 protein: CASSDAPNTEAFF. The CDR3 region has the DNA TGTGCCAGCAGCGACGCCCCTAACACTGAAGCTTTCTTT. The full variable domain, rest sourced from reference TRBV7-3 and TRBJ1-1, is GAGVSQTPSNKVTEKGKYVELRCDPISGHTALYWYRQSLGQGPEFLIYFQGTGAADDSGLPNDRFFAVRPEGSVSTLKIQRTERGDSAVYLCASSDAPNTEAFFGQGTRLTVV.

V is TRBV27 and J is TRBJ2-1, with no clear D. V was pared by 5 bases and J by 6 bases, with 11 bases between. CDR1 and CDR2 from the germline V gene are MNHEY and SMNVEV (reference sequence). The CDR3 is 13 residues long. The CDR3 sequence is CASSALSSNEQFF. DNA of the CDR3: TGTGCCAGCAGTGCTCTATCAAGCAATGAGCAGTTCTTC.

This chain joins TRBV7-8 and TRBJ2-4, with D possibly matching TRBD2 (6 bases). Germline loops: CDR1 SGHVS, CDR2 FQNEAQ. This CDR3 region has 16 residues. V lost 5 bases and J 0 bases, leaving 14 bases between the germline ends. CDR3 in DNA: TGTGCCAGCAGCCCTCCAGCGGGCCCAGCCAAAAACATTCAGTACTTC. Translated: CASSPPAGPAKNIQYF.

This clone was detected once. This chain uses TRBV6-1 with TRBJ2-7; 7 nucleotides align to TRBD2. The CDR3 length is 19 residues. The germline CDR1 and CDR2 sequences are MNHNS and SASEGT. With V trimmed by 2 bases and J by 2 bases, 18 bases remained unmatched. The CDR3 is CASSESGLANLAETYEQYF. As DNA, the CDR3 is TGTGCCAGCAGTGAAAGCGGGCTAGCGAATCTAGCGGAAACCTACGAGCAGTACTTC.

The CDR3 DNA follows: TGTGCCAGTAGTATAGTCGGGGCCCCATCGAATGAGCAGTTCTTC. This encodes CASSIVGAPSNEQFF. V usage is TRBV19 and J usage is TRBJ2-1; perhaps D is TRBD1 or TRBD2 (5 bases each). The CDR3 is made up of 15 amino acids. CDR1 and CDR2 (germline): LNHDA, SQIVND (reference sequence). The V gene lost 1 base and the J gene lost 7 bases, with 14 bases spanning the gap.

V is TRBV29-1 and J is TRBJ2-5, with 7 nucleotides matching TRBD1. V was clipped by 2 bases and J by 4 bases; unmatched bases: 13. Germline values: CDR1 SQVTM, CDR2 ANQGSEA. CDR3 size: 16 residues. CDR3 region: CSVERGQGKYAETQYF. For the CDR3, the DNA is TGCAGCGTTGAAAGGGGGCAGGGGAAGTATGCAGAGACCCAGTACTTC.

The rearrangement links TRBV7-2 to TRBJ1-6, with 8 bases identical to TRBD1. This CDR3 is built from 14 residues. V trimming: 5 bases; J trimming: 9 bases; junction bases outside the gene matches: 6. Per the germline V gene, CDR1 is SGHTA and CDR2 is FQGNSA. As DNA, the CDR3 is TGTGCCAGCAGCGAAGCAGGGGGCGCTTCACCCCTCCACTTT. This sequence encodes CASSEAGGASPLHF.

This sequence joins TRBV13 and TRBJ2-1; 7 bases line up with TRBD2. Trimming at V came to 8 bases and at J to 9 bases, leaving 16 bases not matched to a gene. The CDR3 is made up of 15 amino acids. Germline lookup yields CDR1 PRHDT and CDR2 FYEKMQ (reference sequence). For the CDR3, the DNA is TGTGCCAGCGCACTAGCGATGGGGGTTACAGTTGAGCAGTTCTTC. Translation: CASALAMGVTVEQFF.

The chain links TRBV9 to TRBJ2-7; 9 bases are a match to TRBD2. J gave up 2 bases and V 0 bases, and 3 bases lay outside the gene matches. The length of the CDR3 is 15 residues. Germline CDR1 and CDR2: SGDLS and YYNGEE. The DNA of the CDR3 is TGTGCCAGCAGCGTAGTGGCTAGCGGGACCTACGAGCAGTACTTC. It encodes CASSVVASGTYEQYF.

The chain uses TRBV6-5 and TRBJ2-5; a possible D gene is TRBD2 (6 bases). The tail of the sequence fits TRBJ2-7 better, so the J call may be wrong. The CDR3 is 14 residues long. Germline V lookup: CDR1 MNHEY, CDR2 SVGAGI. CDR3: CASSHEREAYEQYF. The CDR3 DNA reads as TGTGCCAGCAGTCACGAGAGGGAGGCCTACGAGCAGTACTTC.